This is a list of T cell receptor beta chains from one sample in a study of blood T cell repertoires in COVID-19. Only in-frame clones appear in the TCRdb table, and some are missing; sequencing was by immunoSEQ multiplex PCR. The sample contains 120,000 or so clones, around 83% of which appear only once. Material: peripheral blood. These receptors came from a woman aged 50 to 60 with acute or convalescent COVID-19. The CDR3 runs from the conserved cysteine through the conserved F or W. The order of the fields is V gene, clone size, D gene, J gene, CDR3 DNA, CDR3 protein. A D gene is named only where the DNA matches it firmly. Clone sizes are given selectively: once, few, many, or a class where the clone is expanded.

>TRBV6-1|.|.|TRBJ1-4
TGTGCCAGCAGTGTACGCTCAGGACTGAGTAATGAAAAACTGTTTTTT
CASSVRSGLSNEKLFF
>TRBV2|once|TRBD1|TRBJ1-5
TGTGCCAGCAGGGCGGACAGGGTCAATCAGCCCCAGCATTTT
CASRADRVNQPQHF
>TRBV6-6|.|TRBD1|TRBJ2-1
TGTGCCAGCAGTTACCCGCCAGGGGGCAGTTCGCATGAGCAGTTCTTC
CASSYPPGGSSHEQFF
>TRBV11-2|.|TRBD1|TRBJ1-2
TGTGCCAGCAGCTTAGGTCAAGGGGGCGCGGGTGGCTACACCTTC
CASSLGQGGAGGYTF
>TRBV10-3|.|TRBD1|TRBJ1-1
TGTGCCATCAGTCCAACCCCGGGACAGGGACGCACTGAAGCTTTCTTT
CAISPTPGQGRTEAFF
>TRBV19|.|.|TRBJ1-5
TGTGCCAGTAGAGAGACAGATAATTATAGCAATCAGCCCCAGCATTTT
CASRETDNYSNQPQHF
>TRBV6-5|.|TRBD1|TRBJ1-2
TGTGCCAGCAGTTACTCAGGGACAGGGAGTACCTATGGCTACACCTTC
CASSYSGTGSTYGYTF
>TRBV5-1|.|TRBD1|TRBJ1-4
TGCGCCAGCAGCGTCGCCGGACAGGCGGGGGAAAAACTGTTTTTT
CASSVAGQAGEKLFF
>TRBV24-1|few|TRBD1|TRBJ1-2
TGTGCCACCAGTGAACGCATAGGACAGGGTCTCTATGGCTACACCTTC
CATSERIGQGLYGYTF
>TRBV13|.|.|TRBJ2-1
TGTGCCAGCAGCCCAACAGGTCTCTACAATGAGCAGTTCTTC
CASSPTGLYNEQFF
>TRBV5-1|.|TRBD2|TRBJ2-3
TGCGCCAGCAAATTGGCGGGGGGGCTGGATACGCAGTATTTT
CASKLAGGLDTQYF
>TRBV10-3|.|TRBD2|TRBJ2-1
TGTGCCATCAGTGCCTCGGGACGGGGGGGCTACAATGAGCAGTTCTTC
CAISASGRGGYNEQFF
>TRBV11-2|.|TRBD1|TRBJ2-1
TGTGCCAGCAGCATTAACAGGGGCATTAGGCAGTTCTTC
CASSINRGIRQFF